This T cell receptor (beta chain) is drawn from a study of blood T cell repertoires in COVID-19. Study-level information: Both acute and convalescent COVID-19 samples were obtained from the United States, Italy and Spain. Sources were T cells, B-cell-depleted T cells, or PBMCs; the material itself was cDNA or gDNA.

The CDR3 loop spans 13 amino acids. The J segment lost 5 bases and the V segment lost 3 bases, leaving 5 bases of the junction unmatched. The germline V gene encodes CDR1 GTSNPN and CDR2 SVGIG (reference sequence). In the original analysis: Reference gene primer amplification gave estimated nucleated cell counts. Here immunoSEQ multiplex PCR was the method, and the copy in TCRdb shows in-frame clones only, minus some. The D gene and trimming were derived from the DNA, and the V and J assignments and clone size from that table. The sample lists about 160,000 clones, 85% occurring once. Sequenced material: peripheral blood. This chain connects TRBV30 to TRBJ2-7, with 9 bases identical to TRBD1. The receptor comes from a human donor with acute or convalescent COVID-19. The donor label of this sample is uncertain. The CDR3 nucleotides read TGTGCCTGGAGACGGACAGGGGCAAACGAGCAGTACTTC. As protein: CAWRRTGANEQYF.